Only a few counts were recorded for the clone carrying this TCR beta chain. Its antigen is still unknown. This sample is part of a study of Ad26.COV2.S vaccination and SARS-CoV-2 variants. About the research overall: Sample donor was a member of the COV1001 Ad26.COV2.S trial arm. Study results and caveats: Compared with placebo recipients, vaccine recipients had higher spike-specific TCR breadth.

The CDR3 spans 13 residues. V was clipped by 8 bases and J by 0 bases, with 11 bases between them. Germline V gives CDR1 SNHLY, CDR2 FYNNEI. The treatment: about 20 received Ad26.COV2.S at low or high dose, single or two shots; roughly 5 received placebo; per-sample allocation not given. Each sample was drawn 63 days after the first injection (of vaccine or placebo). Ad26.COV2.S expressed prefusion-stabilized spike from the original Wuhan strain. Sequencing used immunoSEQ multiplex PCR; TCRdb keeps in-frame clones, though not all of them. Of 350,000 to 550,000 clones in the sample, roughly 87% were seen once.

The sequence came from a person between 18 and 59 years old who received the Ad26.COV2.S COVID-19 vaccine or a placebo. The specimen comprised peripheral blood, sampled in a trial of Ad26.COV2.S vaccine versus placebo. This sequence joins TRBV2 and TRBJ2-7, with no clear D. CDR3 in amino acids: CASGRLRSYEQYF. As DNA, the CDR3 is TGTGCCAGCGGGCGGCTCCGCTCCTACGAGCAGTACTTC.